This TCR beta chain was documented in a study of blood T cell repertoires in COVID-19. Only in-frame clones appear in the TCRdb table, and some are missing; sequencing was by immunoSEQ multiplex PCR. Of some 200,000 clones listed, about 90% were seen once; the top ten hold more than 1.4%. The source of this sequence is a man between 18 and 29 years old with active or convalescent COVID-19. Sequenced sample: peripheral blood.

CDR3: CASGQGGNSPLHF. In nucleotides, the CDR3 is TGTGCCAGTGGCCAGGGGGGAAATTCACCCCTCCACTTT. This chain joins TRBV19 and TRBJ1-6, with 7 bases fitting TRBD1. Per germline, CDR1 LNHDA and CDR2 SQIVND (reference sequence). This CDR3 is 13 amino acids long. After removal of 8 bases from V and 7 bases from J, the junction contained 5 bases not matched to a gene. Looking up the rest from reference TRBV19 and TRBJ1-6 gives the full variable domain: DGGITQSPKYLFRKEGQNVTLSCEQNLNHDAMYWYRQDPGQGLRLIYYSQIVNDFQKGDIAEGYSVSREKKESFPLTVTSAQKNPTAFYLCASGQGGNSPLHFGNGTRLTVT.